These 7 T cell receptor beta chains came from one sample sequenced in a study of shared clonotypes between healthy human individuals. This table comes from immunoSEQ multiplex PCR, and its TCRdb copy is limited to in-frame clones, with some not included. This repertoire shows a few million clones, 85% to 95% found once; its top ten account for approximately 0.4%. The specimen sequenced was naive CD4+ T cells from PBMCs. Subset: CD45RA+ positively selected. The receptors here all came from a man aged 18-30 years in good health. Some clones in this sample may be carry-over from other donors' samples.

The chain couples TRBV19 to TRBJ2-2; 9 bases match TRBD2. Germline-derived CDR1 and CDR2 are LNHDA and SQIVND (reference sequence). V lost 6 bases and J lost 0; bases outside the gene matches: 2. The length of the CDR3 is 15 residues. CDR3 sequence (DNA): TGTGCCAGTAGCTCTAGCGGGACGAACACCGGGGAGCTGTTTTTT. It translates to CASSSSGTNTGELFF.

In nucleotides, the CDR3 is TGTGCCAGCAGCTCCTGGCTAGGGGGAGGCCAAGAGACCCAGTACTTC. Its protein is CASSSWLGGGQETQYF. The chain joins TRBV7-9 to TRBJ2-5; D tentatively fits TRBD1 or TRBD2 (6 bases each). The CDR3 spans 16 residues. Germline V gene data show CDR1 as SEHNR and CDR2 as FQNEAQ (reference sequence). Trimming removed 4 bases from V and 1 base from J, with 16 bases in between.

This sequence joins TRBV4-1 and TRBJ2-1, with no clear D. CDR3 size: 15 residues. Germline V gene data show CDR1 as MGHRA and CDR2 as YSYEKL. V was shortened by 0 bases and J by 0 bases, with 6 bases between the two germline ends. The CDR3 reads CASSQEASSYNEQFF. The CDR3 region has the DNA TGCGCCAGCAGCCAAGAGGCTAGCTCCTACAATGAGCAGTTCTTC.

This clone was observed a few times. This chain joins TRBV6-1 and TRBJ2-3; 14 bases agree with TRBD2. With 4 bases clipped from V and 4 bases from J, the junction kept 1 base outside the gene matches. This CDR3 comprises 15 residues. Germline-derived CDR1 and CDR2 are MNHNS and SASEGT. CDR3 bases: TGTGCCAGCAGTGGACTAGCGGGAGGGCCAGATACGCAGTATTTT. This sequence encodes CASSGLAGGPDTQYF.

This chain uses TRBV9 with TRBJ2-2; 11 nucleotides align to TRBD2. Germline CDR1 and CDR2: SGDLS and YYNGEE. Trimming took 3 bases from V and 5 from J; bases not matched to a gene: 6. The CDR3 sequence is 16 residues long. Here the CDR3 DNA reads TGTGCCAGCAGCGGTTACGGGACTAGCGGTACCGGGGAGCTGTTTTTT. Its protein product is CASSGYGTSGTGELFF. Full variable domain (outside the CDR3, taken from reference TRBV9 and TRBJ2-2): DSGVTQTPKHLITATGQRVTLRCSPRSGDLSVYWYQQSLDQGLQFLIQYYNGEERAKGNILERFSAQQFPDLHSELNLSSLELGDSALYFCASSGYGTSGTGELFFGEGSRLTVL.

The rearrangement joins TRBV7-6 to TRBJ2-7; 7 bases map to TRBD1. Germline V gene lookup returns CDR1 SGHVS and CDR2 FNYEAQ. The CDR3 totals 15 residues. J was trimmed by 3 bases and V by 5 bases; bases with no gene match: 10. In DNA form, the CDR3 reads TGTGCCAGCAGCCTCAGACAGGGCTATAACTACGAGCAGTACTTC. This encodes CASSLRQGYNYEQYF. The full variable domain, rest sourced from reference TRBV7-6 and TRBJ2-7, is GAGVSQSPRYKVTKRGQDVALRCDPISGHVSLYWYRQALGQGPEFLTYFNYEAQQDKSGLPNDRFSAERPEGSISTLTIQRTEQRDSAMYRCASSLRQGYNYEQYFGPGTRLTVT.

The gene calls are TRBV6-5 and TRBJ1-2; TRBD1 matches 8 bases. The germline CDR1 and CDR2 sequences are MNHEY and SVGAGI. The CDR3 sequence is 13 residues long. V lost 4 bases, J lost 7 bases, and 5 bases stayed unmatched. CDR3 in amino acids: CASSSPGGSGYTF. CDR3 DNA: TGTGCCAGCAGTTCCCCAGGGGGCTCTGGCTACACCTTC.